The clone carrying this T cell receptor (beta chain) was recorded a few times. Its antigen is undetermined. In the PCR, 60 Vbeta and 13 Jbeta primers were used. Data came from immunoSEQ multiplex PCR; TCRdb stores just in-frame clones and leaves some out. This sample yields 150,000 to 200,000 clones, of which roughly 9.5% are seen a single time; 1% to 1.5% belongs to the top ten. This entry is derived from a study of cytomegalovirus exposure and HLA in healthy donors. Overall study context: Genotyping showed 75% to 90% of roughly 400 donors falling in the Caucasian-associated ancestry cluster. Overall study findings and caveats: In a later analysis, parvovirus B19, influenza, CMV and Epstein-Barr virus appeared linked to several top co-occurrence clusters.

The CDR3 runs 14 residues. With 1 base removed from V and 5 bases from J, the gap between germline ends came to 10 bases. CDR1 is SGHRS, CDR2 YFSETQ, per germline. This chain connects TRBV5-1 to TRBJ1-5; no clear D. The source is a woman aged 30 to 39 in good health and CMV-seropositive. Sample: PBMCs. In nucleotides, the CDR3 is TGCGCCAGCAGCTTGTGGCCCGAGGATCAGCCCCAGCATTTT. Its translation is CASSLWPEDQPQHF. Full variable domain (missing parts from reference TRBV5-1 and TRBJ1-5): KAGVTQTPRYLIKTRGQQVTLSCSPISGHRSVSWYQQTPGQGLQFLFEYFSETQRNKGNFPGRFSGRQFSNSRSEMNVSTLELGDSALYLCASSLWPEDQPQHFGDGTRLSIL.